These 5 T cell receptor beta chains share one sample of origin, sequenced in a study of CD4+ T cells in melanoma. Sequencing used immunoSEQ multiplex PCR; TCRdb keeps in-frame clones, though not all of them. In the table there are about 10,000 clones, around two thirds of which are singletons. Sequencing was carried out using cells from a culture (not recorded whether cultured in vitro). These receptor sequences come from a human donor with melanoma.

The CDR3 is CASSRQGAHSGNTIYF. The CDR3 DNA reads TGTGCCAGCTCAAGACAGGGGGCCCACTCTGGAAACACCATATATTTT. This sequence joins TRBV18 and TRBJ1-3; TRBD1 aligns across 10 bases. Per the germline V gene, CDR1 is KGHSH and CDR2 is LQKENI. With V trimmed by 5 bases and J by 0 bases, 4 bases remained unmatched. The CDR3 spans 16 residues. Supplemented by reference TRBV18 and TRBJ1-3, the full variable domain reads NAGVMQNPRHLVRRRGQEARLRCSPMKGHSHVYWYRQLPEEGLKFMVYLQKENIIDESGMPKERFSAEFPKEGPSILRIQQVVRGDSAAYFCASSRQGAHSGNTIYFGEGSWLTVV.

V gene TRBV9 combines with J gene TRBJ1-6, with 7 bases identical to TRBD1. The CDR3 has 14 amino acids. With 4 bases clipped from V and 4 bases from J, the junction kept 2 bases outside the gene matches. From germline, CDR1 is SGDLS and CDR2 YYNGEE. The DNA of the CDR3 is TGTGCCAGCAGCCTGGGACAGTATAATTCACCCCTCCACTTT. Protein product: CASSLGQYNSPLHF.

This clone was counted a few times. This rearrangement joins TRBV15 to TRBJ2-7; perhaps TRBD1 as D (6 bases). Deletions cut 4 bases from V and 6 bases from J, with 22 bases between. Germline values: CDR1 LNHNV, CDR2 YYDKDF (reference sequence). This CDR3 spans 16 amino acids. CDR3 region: CATSNIQGSLIREQYF. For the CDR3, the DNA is TGTGCCACCAGCAACATACAGGGATCCCTAATACGCGAGCAGTACTTC.

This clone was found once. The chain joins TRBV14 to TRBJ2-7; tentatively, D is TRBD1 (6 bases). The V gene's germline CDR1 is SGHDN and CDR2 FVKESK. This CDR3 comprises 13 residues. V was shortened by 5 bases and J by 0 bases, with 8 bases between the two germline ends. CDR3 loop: CASSKGGSYEQYF. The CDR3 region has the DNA TGTGCCAGCAGCAAAGGGGGCTCCTACGAGCAGTACTTC.

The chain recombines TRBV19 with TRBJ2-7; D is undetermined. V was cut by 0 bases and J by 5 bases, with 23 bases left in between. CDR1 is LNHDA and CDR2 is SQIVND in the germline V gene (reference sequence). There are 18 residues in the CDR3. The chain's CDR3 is CASSIEPLLGKPGDEQYF. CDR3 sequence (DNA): TGTGCCAGTAGTATAGAGCCCCTATTGGGAAAACCTGGCGACGAGCAGTACTTC.